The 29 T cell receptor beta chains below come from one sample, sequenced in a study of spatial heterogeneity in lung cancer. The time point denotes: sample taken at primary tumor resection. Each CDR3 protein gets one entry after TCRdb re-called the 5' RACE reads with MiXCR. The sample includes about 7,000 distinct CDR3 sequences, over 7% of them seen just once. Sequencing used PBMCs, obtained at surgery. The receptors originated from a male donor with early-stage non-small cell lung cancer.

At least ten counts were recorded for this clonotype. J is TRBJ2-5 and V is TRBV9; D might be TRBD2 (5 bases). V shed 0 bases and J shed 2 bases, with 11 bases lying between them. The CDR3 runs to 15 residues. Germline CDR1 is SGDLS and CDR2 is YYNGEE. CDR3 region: CASSVATTGQETQYF. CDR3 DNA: TGTGCCAGCAGCGTAGCTACAACGGGGCAAGAGACCCAGTACTTC.

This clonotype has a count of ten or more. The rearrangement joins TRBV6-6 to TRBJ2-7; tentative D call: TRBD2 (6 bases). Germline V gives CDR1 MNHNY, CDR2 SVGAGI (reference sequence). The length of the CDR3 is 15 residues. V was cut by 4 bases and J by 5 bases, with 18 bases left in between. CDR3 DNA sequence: TGTGCCAGCAGTTCAGCTATGTCCCGCGGGGACGAGCAGTACTTC. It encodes CASSSAMSRGDEQYF.

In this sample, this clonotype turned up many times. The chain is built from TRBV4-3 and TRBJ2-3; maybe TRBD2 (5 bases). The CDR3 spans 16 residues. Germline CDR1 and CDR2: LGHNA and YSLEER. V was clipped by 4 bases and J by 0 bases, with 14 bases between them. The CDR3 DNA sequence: TGCGCCAGCAGCCCGGCCTCCGGGATTAGCACAGATACGCAGTATTTT. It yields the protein CASSPASGISTDTQYF.

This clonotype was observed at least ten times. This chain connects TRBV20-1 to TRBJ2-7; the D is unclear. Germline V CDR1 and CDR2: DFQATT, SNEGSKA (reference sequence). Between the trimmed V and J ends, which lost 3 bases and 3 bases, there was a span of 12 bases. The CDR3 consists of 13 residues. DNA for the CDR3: TGCAGTGCTAGGTCCCAGGCAAACTACGAGCAGTACTTC. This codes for CSARSQANYEQYF.

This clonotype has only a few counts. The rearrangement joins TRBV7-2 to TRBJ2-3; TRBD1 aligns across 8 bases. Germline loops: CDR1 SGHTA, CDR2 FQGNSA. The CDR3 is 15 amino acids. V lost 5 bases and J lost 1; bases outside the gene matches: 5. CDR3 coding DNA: TGTGCCAGCAGCCGTGGACAGGGTGGCACAGATACGCAGTATTTT. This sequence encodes CASSRGQGGTDTQYF.

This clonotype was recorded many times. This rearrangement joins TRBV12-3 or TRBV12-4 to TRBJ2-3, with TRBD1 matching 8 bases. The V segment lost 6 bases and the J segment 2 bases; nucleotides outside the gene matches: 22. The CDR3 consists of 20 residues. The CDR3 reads CASRGIMGQGAQIFTDTQYF. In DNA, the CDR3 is TGTGCCAGCAGAGGTATTATGGGCCAGGGGGCGCAGATTTTCACAGATACGCAGTATTTT.

CDR3 sequence reads: CASSLIRGSNEQFF. The DNA of the CDR3 is TGTGCCAGCAGCTTGATCAGGGGGTCGAATGAGCAGTTCTTC. The chain employs TRBV7-8 and TRBJ2-1; TRBD1 matches 7 bases. Unmatched junction bases numbered 6, after V lost 3 bases and J lost 7 bases. The germline V gene encodes CDR1 SGHVS and CDR2 FQNEAQ. The length of the CDR3 is 14 residues.

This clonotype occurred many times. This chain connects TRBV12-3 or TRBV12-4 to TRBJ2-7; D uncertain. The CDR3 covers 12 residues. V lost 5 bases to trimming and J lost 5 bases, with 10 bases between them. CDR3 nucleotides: TGTGCCAGCAGTCCCCTGGGGAACGAGCAGTACTTC. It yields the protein CASSPLGNEQYF.

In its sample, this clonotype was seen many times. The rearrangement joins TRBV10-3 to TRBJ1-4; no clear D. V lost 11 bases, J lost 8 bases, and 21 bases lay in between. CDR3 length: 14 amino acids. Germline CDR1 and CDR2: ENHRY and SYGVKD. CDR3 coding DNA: TGTGCCTCCCAACCGGGCTCCACAACCGAAAAACTGTTTTTT. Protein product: CASQPGSTTEKLFF.

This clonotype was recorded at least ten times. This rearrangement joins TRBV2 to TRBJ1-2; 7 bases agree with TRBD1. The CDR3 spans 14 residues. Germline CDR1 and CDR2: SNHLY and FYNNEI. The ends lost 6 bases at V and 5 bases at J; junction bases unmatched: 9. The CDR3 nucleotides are TGTGCCAGCAGAGAACAGGGGACCGGGTATGGCTACACCTTC. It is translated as CASREQGTGYGYTF.

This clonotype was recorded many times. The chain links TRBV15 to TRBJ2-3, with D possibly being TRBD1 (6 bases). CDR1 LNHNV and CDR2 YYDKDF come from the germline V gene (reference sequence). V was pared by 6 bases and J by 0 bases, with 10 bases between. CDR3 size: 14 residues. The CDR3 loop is CATRTTGSTDTQYF. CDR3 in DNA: TGTGCCACCAGAACCACAGGGAGCACAGATACGCAGTATTTT.

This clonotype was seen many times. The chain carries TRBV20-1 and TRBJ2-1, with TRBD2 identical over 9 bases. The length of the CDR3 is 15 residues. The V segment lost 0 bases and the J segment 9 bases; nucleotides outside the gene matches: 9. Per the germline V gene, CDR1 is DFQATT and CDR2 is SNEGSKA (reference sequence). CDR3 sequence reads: CSAREGSGSNGEQFF. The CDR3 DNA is TGCAGTGCTAGAGAGGGTAGCGGGAGTAACGGTGAGCAGTTCTTC.

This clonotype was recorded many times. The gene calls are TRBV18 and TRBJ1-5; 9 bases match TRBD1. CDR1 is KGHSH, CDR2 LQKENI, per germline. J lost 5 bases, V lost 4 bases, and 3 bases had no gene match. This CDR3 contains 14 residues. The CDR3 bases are TGTGCCAGCTCACTCGGACAGGGGCATCAGCCCCAGCATTTT. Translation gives CASSLGQGHQPQHF.

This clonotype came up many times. The CDR3 region has the DNA TGTGCCAGCAAGCGGGATGCGGGCTACAATGAGCAGTTCTTC. Its translation is CASKRDAGYNEQFF. The J gene is TRBJ2-1, the V gene TRBV14; TRBD2 aligns across 7 bases. Unmatched junction bases numbered 6, after V lost 7 bases and J lost 3 bases. CDR1 SGHDN and CDR2 FVKESK come from the germline V gene. This CDR3 comprises 14 residues.

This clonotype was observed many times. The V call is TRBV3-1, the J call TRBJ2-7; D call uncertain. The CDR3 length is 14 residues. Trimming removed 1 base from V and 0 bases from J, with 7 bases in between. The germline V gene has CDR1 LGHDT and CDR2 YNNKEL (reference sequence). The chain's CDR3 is CASSQVRASYEQYF. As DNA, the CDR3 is TGTGCCAGCAGCCAAGTTAGGGCCTCCTACGAGCAGTACTTC.

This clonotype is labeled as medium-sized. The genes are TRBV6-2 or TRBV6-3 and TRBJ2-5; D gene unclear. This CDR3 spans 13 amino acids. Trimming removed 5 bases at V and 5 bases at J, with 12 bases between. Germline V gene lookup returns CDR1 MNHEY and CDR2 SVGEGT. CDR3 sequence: CASSDRLEETQYF. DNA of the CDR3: TGTGCCAGCAGTGACCGATTGGAGGAGACCCAGTACTTC.

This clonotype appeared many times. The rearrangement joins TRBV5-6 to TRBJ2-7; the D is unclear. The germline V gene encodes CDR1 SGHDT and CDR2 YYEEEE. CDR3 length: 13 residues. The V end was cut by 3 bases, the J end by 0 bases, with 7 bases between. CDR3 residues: CASSSGPSYEQYF. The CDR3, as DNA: TGTGCCAGCAGCTCCGGGCCCTCCTACGAGCAGTACTTC.

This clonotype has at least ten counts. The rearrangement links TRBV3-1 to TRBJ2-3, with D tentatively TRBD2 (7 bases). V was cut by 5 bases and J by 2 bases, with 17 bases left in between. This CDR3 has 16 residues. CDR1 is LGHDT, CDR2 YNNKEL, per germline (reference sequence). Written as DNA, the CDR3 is TGTGCCAGCAGCGGACAGCGGGAACCTATCACAGATACGCAGTATTTT. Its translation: CASSGQREPITDTQYF.

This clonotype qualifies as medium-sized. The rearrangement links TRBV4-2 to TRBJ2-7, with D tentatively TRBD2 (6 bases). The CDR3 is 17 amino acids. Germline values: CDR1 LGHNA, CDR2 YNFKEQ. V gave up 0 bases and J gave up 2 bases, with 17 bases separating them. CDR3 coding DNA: TGTGCCAGCAGCCAAGAGTTGAGCGCGGGGAATACCTACGAGCAGTACTTC. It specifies CASSQELSAGNTYEQYF.

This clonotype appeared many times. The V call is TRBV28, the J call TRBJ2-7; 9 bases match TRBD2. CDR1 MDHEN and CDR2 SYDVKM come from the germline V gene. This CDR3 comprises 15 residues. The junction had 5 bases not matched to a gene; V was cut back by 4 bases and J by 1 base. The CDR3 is CASSSTSGWSYEQYF. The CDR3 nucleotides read TGTGCCAGCAGTTCAACTAGCGGGTGGTCCTACGAGCAGTACTTC.

The CDR3 is CAWSVGLAGGQDEQFF. DNA for the CDR3: TGTGCCTGGAGTGTGGGACTAGCGGGAGGGCAAGATGAGCAGTTCTTC. The chain joins TRBV30 to TRBJ2-1; 16 bases match TRBD2. This CDR3 spans 16 amino acids. Germline V gene lookup returns CDR1 GTSNPN and CDR2 SVGIG (reference sequence). The ends lost 0 bases at V and 8 bases at J; junction bases unmatched: 4.

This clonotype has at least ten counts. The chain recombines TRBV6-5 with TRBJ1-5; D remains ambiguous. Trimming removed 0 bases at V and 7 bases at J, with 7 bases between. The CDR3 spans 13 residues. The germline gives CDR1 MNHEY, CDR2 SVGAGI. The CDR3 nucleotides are TGTGCCAGCAGTTACTCGATAGGCCAGCCCCAGCATTTT. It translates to CASSYSIGQPQHF.

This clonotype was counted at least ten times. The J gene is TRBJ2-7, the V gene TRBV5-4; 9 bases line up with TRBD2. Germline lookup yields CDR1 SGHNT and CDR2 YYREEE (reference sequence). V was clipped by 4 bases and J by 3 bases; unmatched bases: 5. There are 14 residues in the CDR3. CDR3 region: CASSAGLANYEQYF. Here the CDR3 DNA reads TGTGCCAGCAGCGCGGGACTAGCTAACTACGAGCAGTACTTC.

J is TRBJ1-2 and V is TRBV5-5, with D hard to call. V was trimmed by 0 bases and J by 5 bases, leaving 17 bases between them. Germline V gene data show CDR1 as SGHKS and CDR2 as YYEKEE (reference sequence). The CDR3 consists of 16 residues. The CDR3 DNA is TGTGCCAGCAGCTTGGGCCAGGCCGCCTTGCAGTATGGCTACACCTTC. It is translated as CASSLGQAALQYGYTF.

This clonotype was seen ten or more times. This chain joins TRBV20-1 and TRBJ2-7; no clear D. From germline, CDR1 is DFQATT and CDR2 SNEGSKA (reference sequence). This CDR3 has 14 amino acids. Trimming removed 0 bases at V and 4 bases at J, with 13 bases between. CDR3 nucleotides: TGCAGTGCTAGAGATTATGATAACCCGTACGAGCAGTACTTC. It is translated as CSARDYDNPYEQYF.

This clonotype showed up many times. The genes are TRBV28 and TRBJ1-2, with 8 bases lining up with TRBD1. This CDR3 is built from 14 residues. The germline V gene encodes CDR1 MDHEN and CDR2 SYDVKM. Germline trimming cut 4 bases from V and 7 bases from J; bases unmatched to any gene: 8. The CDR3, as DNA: TGTGCCAGCAGTTCAGGGGGCAGTTTAGGTGGCTACACCTTC. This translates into CASSSGGSLGGYTF.

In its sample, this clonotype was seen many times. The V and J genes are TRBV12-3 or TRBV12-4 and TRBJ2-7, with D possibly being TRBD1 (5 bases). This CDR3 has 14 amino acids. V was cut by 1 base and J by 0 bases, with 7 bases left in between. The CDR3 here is CASSLGQGSYEQYF. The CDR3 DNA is TGTGCCAGCAGTTTAGGGCAGGGCTCCTACGAGCAGTACTTC.

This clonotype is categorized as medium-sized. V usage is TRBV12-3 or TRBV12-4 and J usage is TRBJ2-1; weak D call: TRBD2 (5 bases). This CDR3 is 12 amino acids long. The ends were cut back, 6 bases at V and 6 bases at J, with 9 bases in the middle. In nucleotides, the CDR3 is TGTGCCAGCAGGAGGGAGCTCAATGAGCAGTTCTTC. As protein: CASRRELNEQFF.

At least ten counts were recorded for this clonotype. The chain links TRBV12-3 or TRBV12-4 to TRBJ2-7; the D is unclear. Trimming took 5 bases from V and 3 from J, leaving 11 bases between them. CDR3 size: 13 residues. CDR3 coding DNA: TGTGCCAGCAGTGGCGCGGTAGACTACGAGCAGTACTTC. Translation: CASSGAVDYEQYF.